This paragraph reports one T cell receptor (beta chain). Its antigen target is currently unknown. Base qualities were left out, and no much larger clone turns up one base away. From the cysteine up to the phenylalanine, the CDR3 has a length of 17 residues. Just CDR3 DNA is preserved here, 51 bases in frame from base 1. V is reduced by 0 bases and J by 0 bases, leaving a spacing of 12 bases between them. CDR1 LNHDA and CDR2 SQIVND are derived from the germline V gene (reference sequence). This entry is derived from a study of blood T cell repertoires in COVID-19 (dated by TCRdb to between 2020 and 2021). The study in broad terms: Collaborator samples came from the United States, Italy and Spain and covered acute and convalescent phases of COVID-19. Subjects who had been exposed to COVID-19, were actively infected with it, or had recovered from it provided the deeply sampled blood TCRbeta repertoires that made up the dataset. The samples were drawn from the first 160 participants of the ongoing ImmuneRACE study and from 1,254 subjects provided by 6 global collaborators. The repertoires were released in a freely available public database intended as a resource for research on the immune response to SARS-CoV-2. The material from the prospective study consisted of cDNA or gDNA derived from T cells, B-cell-depleted T cells, or PBMCs. Where available, HLA class I and class II types were obtained from metadata supplied by the sample provider rather than from assay-based typing. Sample metadata almost always included a de-identified subject ID, COVID-19 status, age in years and sex. The full study reports these points: How much clinical and demographic metadata was included differed by source and by participant, and the metadata was provided uncurated.

TCRbeta CDR3 regions were amplified from genomic DNA using the immunoSEQ Assay, a bias-controlled multiplex PCR. Per the source publication's procedure: Within the assay, amplification of reference gene primers was used to estimate how many nucleated cells each sample contained. Sequence reads were collapsed and filtered to measure the absolute abundance of every unique TCRbeta CDR3 rearrangement. For each sample, productive Simpson clonality was calculated as the square root of Simpson's diversity index across productive rearrangements. TCRdb stores this immuneACCESS table with in-frame sequences only. Part of the clones is absent; in the studies checked, under half of the shortfall reflects unresolved V genes, and no reason is known for the rest. V and J calls and clone size are as listed in that table; D and trimming were resolved from the DNA. Recorded for this sample are 130,000 or so clones; 84% of them occurred a single time. The top ten hold nearly 3.5% of the sample.

Participants in the prospective study were enrolled through a virtual design, were aged roughly 18 to 100 years, and lived in 24 United States geographic areas. To assign participants to cohorts, the prospective study relied on clinical history that participants themselves reported in a screening survey and a study questionnaire. Mobile phlebotomists in the prospective study collected whole blood, serum and a nasopharyngeal or oropharyngeal swab from every participant. Over a roughly two-month period, participants in the prospective study had the option of providing additional blood draws and questionnaires. Prospective study blood samples were shipped either frozen or at room temperature before DNA extraction.

The chain is made from TRBV19 and TRBJ1-5; the D gene is perhaps TRBD1, from 6 matching bases. The sequencing input was PBMCs or T cells enriched from blood (not recorded which). The receptor was derived from a woman aged 50 to 60 with acute COVID-19. The CDR3 protein sequence reads: CASSIDTGTNSNQPQHF. The bases read TGTGCCAGTAGTATAGACACAGGGACAAATAGCAATCAGCCCCAGCATTTT. The CDR3 plus the reference TRBV19 and TRBJ1-5 genes for the other parts give the full variable domain: DGGITQSPKYLFRKEGQNVTLSCEQNLNHDAMYWYRQDPGQGLRLIYYSQIVNDFQKGDIAEGYSVSREKKESFPLTVTSAQKNPTAFYLCASSIDTGTNSNQPQHFGDGTRLSIL.